The rows below give T cell receptor beta chains drawn from one sample of a study of blood T cell repertoires in COVID-19. Using immunoSEQ multiplex PCR, the repertoire was profiled, and TCRdb retains in-frame clones only, with some absent. Here the sample spans some 280,000 clones, 86% being singletons. The sample was peripheral blood. The receptor set was obtained from a woman aged 25 to 39 with active or convalescent COVID-19. The CDR3 runs from the conserved cysteine through the conserved F or W. The D gene is left open where the match is weak. Only some rows state a clone size, as once, few, many or a class for expanded clones.

TRBJ2-3,TRBV2,.,.,CASSEARGRGSTDTQYF,TGTGCCAGCAGTGAAGCGCGGGGGCGGGGGAGCACAGATACGCAGTATTTT
TRBJ1-1,TRBV7-2,.,.,CASSLLPDRPEAFF,TGTGCCAGCAGCTTATTGCCCGACAGGCCTGAAGCTTTCTTT
TRBJ2-3,TRBV5-1,TRBD2,.,CASSLGLAGFTDTQYF,TGCGCCAGCAGCTTGGGGCTAGCGGGGTTCACAGATACGCAGTATTTT
TRBJ2-6,TRBV5-4,.,.,CASSLDVGAGANVLTF,TGTGCCAGCAGCTTGGATGTCGGAGCTGGGGCCAACGTCCTGACTTTC
TRBJ1-3,TRBV30,.,.,CAWTRGKISGNTIYF,TGTGCCTGGACTCGAGGGAAGATCTCTGGAAACACCATATATTTT
TRBJ1-1,TRBV10-3,TRBD1,.,CAIRPQGRSPEAFF,TGTGCCATCAGACCACAGGGGAGGAGCCCTGAAGCTTTCTTT
TRBJ2-1,TRBV27,TRBD1,.,CASSLDRGGNEQFF,TGTGCCAGCAGTTTGGACAGGGGTGGGAATGAGCAGTTCTTC
TRBJ2-7,TRBV28,.,.,CASSTAGRDEQYF,TGTGCCAGCAGTACCGCGGGTCGGGACGAGCAGTACTTC
TRBJ2-3,TRBV24-1,TRBD1,.,CATSALLHRDRESGGPDTQYF,TGTGCCACCAGTGCCCTACTTCACCGGGACAGGGAAAGTGGGGGCCCAGATACGCAGTATTTT
TRBJ1-2,TRBV5-5,.,.,CASTRGARGYTF,TGTGCCAGCACCCGGGGGGCAAGAGGCTACACCTTC
TRBJ2-7,TRBV4-3,.,once,CASSQVVGVEQYF,TGCGCCAGCAGCCAAGTTGTAGGGGTCGAGCAGTACTTC
TRBJ1-5,TRBV6-2/TRBV6-3,TRBD1,.,CASSPRRDREEPQHF,TGTGCCAGCAGTCCCCGCCGGGACAGGGAAGAGCCCCAGCATTTT
TRBJ1-2,TRBV7-2,TRBD1,.,CASSLSRGAYGYTF,TGTGCCAGCAGCTTATCCAGGGGGGCCTATGGCTACACCTTC
TRBJ2-1,TRBV11-3,.,.,CASSLELGNEQFF,TGTGCCAGCAGCTTAGAGCTCGGCAATGAGCAGTTCTTC
TRBJ2-3,TRBV3-1/TRBV3-2,.,.,CASSQVQQRSDTQYF,TGTGCCAGCAGCCAAGTCCAGCAGAGGTCAGATACGCAGTATTTT
TRBJ2-2,TRBV12-3/TRBV12-4,.,.,CASSFGGELFF,TGTGCCAGCAGTTTCGGTGGGGAGCTGTTTTTT
TRBJ1-1,TRBV5-1,TRBD1,.,CASSLGTTGGYTEAFF,TGCGCCAGCAGCTTGGGGACGACAGGGGGGTACACTGAAGCTTTCTTT
TRBJ1-6,TRBV5-4,.,few,CASSLLGRVSSPLHF,TGTGCCAGCAGCTTGTTAGGCAGGGTTAGTTCACCCCTCCACTTT
TRBJ2-1,TRBV5-4,TRBD2,.,CASSTGLAGGVYNEQFF,TGTGCCAGCAGTACCGGACTAGCGGGGGGAGTCTACAATGAGCAGTTCTTC
TRBJ1-4,TRBV2,.,.,CAGRGLAEKLFF,TGTGCCGGTAGGGGCCTGGCAGAAAAACTGTTTTTT
TRBJ2-5,TRBV5-1,TRBD2,few,CASSRTSSGGPTGETQYF,TGCGCCAGCAGCCGGACTTCTAGCGGGGGGCCTACGGGAGAGACCCAGTACTTC
TRBJ2-1,TRBV5-6,TRBD2,.,CASSSPRSGGGANEQFF,TGTGCCAGCAGCTCTCCGCGGAGTGGCGGGGGGGCCAATGAGCAGTTCTTC
TRBJ1-4,TRBV5-5,.,.,CASSLAGAGSEKLFF,TGTGCCAGCAGCTTGGCAGGGGCAGGAAGTGAAAAACTGTTTTTT
TRBJ2-1,TRBV28,TRBD2,.,CASSRAGGLTYNEQFF,TGTGCCAGCAGTCGAGCGGGGGGGCTAACCTACAATGAGCAGTTCTTC